This T cell receptor beta chain was identified during a study of beta chain features in type 1 diabetes (dated by TCRdb to 2016 to 2019). Looking at the study overall: Mean age, gender distribution, total cell number and subset yield did not differ between patients and healthy donors. A total of some 100,000,000 sorted cells were examined across all samples, and the number of cells per subset was strongly correlated with RNA yield. In the study, TCRB repertoires of sorted circulating CD4+ T cell subsets from recently diagnosed type 1 diabetes patients were compared with those of matched healthy donors. Whereas all 30 or so donors provided naive and central memory subsets, regulatory and stem cell-like memory subsets were isolated from just 8 patients and roughly eight healthy donors.

A word on this clone: The specificity of this receptor is unknown. No qualities accompany the bases; no much larger clone lies one base away.

Findings and caveats that apply to the study as a whole: Naive, central memory and regulatory TCRB repertoires appeared more similar among patients than among healthy donors. Because small numbers of individuals were included in the HLA sub-analyses, any influence of HLA type on TCRB rearrangement was left unresolved. At VDJ recombination sites, type 1 diabetes patients had fewer insertions and more deleted nucleotides, which implies abnormalities in thymic rearrangement. PCR may preferentially amplify shorter templates, but because patient and control samples were amplified and corrected together, any resulting skew would affect both groups equally. Because cDNA was sequenced instead of genomic DNA, activated cells with high expression could be over-represented, although the groups did not differ in activation or CD3 levels. A moderate but significant shortening of TCRB CDR3 length was observed in type 1 diabetes patients in all four CD4+ subsets.

A single peripheral blood draw of approximately 100 mL on average was collected from each donor into heparinised tubes. Naive, central memory, regulatory and stem cell-like memory CD4+ T cells were sorted on a BD FACSAria II using a panel including CD45RO, CCR7, CD25, CD127, CD95 and CD27. A purity above 98% was achieved for all sorted populations. PBMCs were isolated right away by Lymphoprep density gradient centrifugation and were stained directly, without culture. So that batch effects would be minimized, each experiment stained and sorted samples in pairs, pairing one healthy donor with one patient. Trimming removed 1 base from V and 6 bases from J, leaving 13 bases between the germline ends. The CDR3 starts with the cysteine, ends with the phenylalanine, and has 15 residues. The DNA shown is the 45-base CDR3, in frame from base 1. Sequences SGHTA (CDR1) and FQGNSA (CDR2) are obtained from the germline V gene.

The High Capacity cDNA Reverse Transcription Kit was used to reverse transcribe all of the isolated RNA, meaning that expressed TCRB transcripts were what got sequenced. Deep immunoSEQ sequencing was applied to naive, central memory and regulatory T cell samples, giving an average of about 3.7 million total reads per sample. Sorted cells were lysed in RLT buffer, and RNA was extracted using DNase-treated RNeasy Micro or Mini kits according to cell number. Each cell subset was processed on its own to prevent cross-contamination, while patient and healthy donor samples were processed together. The immunoSEQ multiplex PCR was used to amplify TCRB sequences from cDNA, generating 87-bp fragments that spanned the CDR3 region. Amplicons were sequenced on the Illumina HiSeq platform. The authors' pipeline ran thus. PCR bias was corrected computationally using synthetic template baselines, and reads within Hamming distance 2 were collapsed, with unmergeable singletons discarded. Reads were aligned against IMGT to assign V, D and J genes, CDR3 length and insertions or deletions at six rearrangement sites. Within each subset, clonotype counts were normalized to the number of sorted cells before true diversity and Gini coefficients were calculated with the tcR R package. The overlap coefficient, calculated on TCRB nucleotide sequences, was used to measure repertoire sharing. As a proxy for the pre-selection repertoire, out-of-frame TCRB sequences from naive cells were analyzed. The immuneACCESS repertoire file appears here via TCRdb, limited to in-frame rearrangements. These files lack a portion of the clones; in checked studies, under half of the deficit traces to unresolved V genes, and the cause of the others is not known. The V and J calls and clone size are taken from that table; D and trimming were inferred from the DNA. The sample profile shows around 350,000 clones; roughly 12% of them were found once. Less than 0.02% of the sample is held by the ten biggest clonotypes.

The rearranged segments are TRBV7-2 and TRBJ1-5; TRBD1 is perhaps the D gene, given 6 matching bases. This receptor was taken from a man aged 18 to 35 in good health. Material: naive CD4+ T cells from blood. The cell subset or site label, as the study defines it: true naive CD4+ T cells. The nucleotides read TGTGCCAGCAGCTTAGAGGCCGGCAGGGGTCAGCCCCAGCATTTT. Its protein reads: CASSLEAGRGQPQHF. Outside the CDR3, residues come from the reference TRBV7-2 and TRBJ1-5 proteins, so the full variable domain is: GAGVSQSPSNKVTEKGKDVELRCDPISGHTALYWYRQSLGQGLEFLIYFQGNSAPDKSGLPSDRFSAERTGGSVSTLTIQRTQQEDSAVYLCASSLEAGRGQPQHFGDGTRLSIL.